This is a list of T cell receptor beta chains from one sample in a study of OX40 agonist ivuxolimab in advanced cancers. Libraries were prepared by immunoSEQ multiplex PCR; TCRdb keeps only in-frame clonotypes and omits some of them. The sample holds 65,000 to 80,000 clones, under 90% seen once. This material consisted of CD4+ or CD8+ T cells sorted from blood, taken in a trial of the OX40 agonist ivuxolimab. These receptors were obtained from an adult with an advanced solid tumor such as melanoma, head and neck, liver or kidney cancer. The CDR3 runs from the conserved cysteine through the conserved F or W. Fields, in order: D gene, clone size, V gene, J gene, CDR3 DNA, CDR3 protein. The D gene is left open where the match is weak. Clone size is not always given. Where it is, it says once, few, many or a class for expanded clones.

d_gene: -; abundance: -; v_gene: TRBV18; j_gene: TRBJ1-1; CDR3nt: TGTGCCAGCTCACGAGCCGAGGGGCAGTCTGAAGCTTTCTTT; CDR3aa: CASSRAEGQSEAFF
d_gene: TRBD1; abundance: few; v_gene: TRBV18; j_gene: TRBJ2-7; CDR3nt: TGTGCCAGCTCACCAGCCGGACAGGGGGCCTACGAGCAGTACTTC; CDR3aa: CASSPAGQGAYEQYF
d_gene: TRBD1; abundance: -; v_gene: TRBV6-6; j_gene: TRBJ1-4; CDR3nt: TGTGCCAGCAGTCAAAGACAGGGTGGTGAAAAACTGTTTTTT; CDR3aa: CASSQRQGGEKLFF
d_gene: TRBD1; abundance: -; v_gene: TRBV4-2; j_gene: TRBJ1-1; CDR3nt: TGTGCCAGCAGCCAGGTGGACAGGGTGAACACTGAAGCTTTCTTT; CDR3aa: CASSQVDRVNTEAFF
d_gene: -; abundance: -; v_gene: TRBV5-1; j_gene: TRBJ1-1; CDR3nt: TGCGCCAGCAGCTTGGCGGGGCAAAAATACACTGAAGCTTTCTTT; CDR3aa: CASSLAGQKYTEAFF
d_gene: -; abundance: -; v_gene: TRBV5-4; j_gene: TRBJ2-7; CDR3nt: TGTGCCAGCAGCCCGGAGGTAGGGGTCCCCTCCTACGAGCAGTACTTC; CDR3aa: CASSPEVGVPSYEQYF
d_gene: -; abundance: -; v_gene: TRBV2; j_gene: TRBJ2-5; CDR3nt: TGTGCCAGCAGCGTGCAGGCGACCCAGTACTTC; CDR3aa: CASSVQATQYF
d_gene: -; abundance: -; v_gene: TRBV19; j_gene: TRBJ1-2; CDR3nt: TGTGCCAGTGGGGCAACTATGGACTATGGCTACACCTTC; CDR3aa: CASGATMDYGYTF
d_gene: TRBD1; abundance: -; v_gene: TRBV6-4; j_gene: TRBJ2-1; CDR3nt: TGTGCCAGCAGTGCACAGGGGATATGGAATGAGCAGTTCTTC; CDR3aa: CASSAQGIWNEQFF
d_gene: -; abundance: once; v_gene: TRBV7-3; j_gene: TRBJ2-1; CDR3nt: TGTGCCAGCAGTGACCGGCCCTCCAATGAGCAGTTCTTC; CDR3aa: CASSDRPSNEQFF
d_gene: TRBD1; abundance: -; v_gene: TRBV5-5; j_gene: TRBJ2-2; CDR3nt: TGTGCCAGCAGCTCCGGGACAGGGACCACCGGGGAGCTGTTTTTT; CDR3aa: CASSSGTGTTGELFF
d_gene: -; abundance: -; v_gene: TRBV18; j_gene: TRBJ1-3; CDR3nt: TGTGCCAGCTCACCTTTTTCCAACAGGTACTCTGGAAACACCATATATTTT; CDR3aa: CASSPFSNRYSGNTIYF
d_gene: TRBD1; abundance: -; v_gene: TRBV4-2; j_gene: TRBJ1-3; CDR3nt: TGTGCCAGCAGCTATAGTACAGGGGAAGCCATATATTTT; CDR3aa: CASSYSTGEAIYF
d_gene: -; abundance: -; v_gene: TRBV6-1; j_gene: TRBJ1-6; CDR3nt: TGTGCCAGCACTACCCTACAGGTTCGCTCCGCACCCCTCCACTTT; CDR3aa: CASTTLQVRSAPLHF
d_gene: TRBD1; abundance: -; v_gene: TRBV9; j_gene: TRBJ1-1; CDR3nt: TGTGCCAGCAGCGTGTCCGACAGGGGGCAAAACACTGAAGCTTTCTTT; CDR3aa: CASSVSDRGQNTEAFF
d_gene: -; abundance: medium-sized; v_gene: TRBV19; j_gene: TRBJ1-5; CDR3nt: TGTGCCAGTAGCCCCAGAGGAGATAGCAATCAGCCCCAGCATTTT; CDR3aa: CASSPRGDSNQPQHF